The source of this T cell receptor (beta chain) is a study of T-cell memory formation after mild COVID-19. Germline assignment: CDR1 KGHSH and CDR2 LQKENI. The ends were cut back, 3 bases at V and 2 bases at J, with 10 bases in the middle. There are 14 residues in the CDR3. The sample holds a few counts of this clonotype. This clone may be a read error of a much larger clone one base away. TCRdb called the 5' RACE reads again in MiXCR, with one record for every CDR3 protein. This table holds about 560,000 distinct CDR3 sequences, approximately 19% found once. The source of this sequence is an adult woman who had mild COVID-19 (a few samples of this study predate the infection). Cell type and time point are not known. V gene TRBV18 combines with J gene TRBJ1-2; D is ambiguous. Specimen: PBMCs or a T cell subset sorted from them (not recorded which). CDR3 amino acids: CASSPIAENYGYTF. CDR3 nucleotide sequence: TGTGCCAGCTCACCTATCGCAGAGAACTATGGCTACACCTTC.